These T cell receptor beta chains were read from a single sample in a study of cytomegalovirus exposure and HLA in healthy donors. Clones were read by immunoSEQ multiplex PCR, and TCRdb kept only the in-frame ones, dropping some. The sample has 30,000 or so clones, about three fifths seen once; the top ten hold roughly 22%. The sequencing input was PBMCs. The receptors were gathered from a man aged 50 to 59 in good health and CMV-seropositive. The CDR3 runs from the conserved cysteine through the conserved F or W. A D gene is named only where the DNA matches it firmly. Expanded clones are given a class, and other clones once, few, many or no size at all.

size	length	D	J	V	CDR3	DNA
.	15	TRBD1	TRBJ2-5	TRBV18	CASSPGQNLQETQYF	TGTGCCAGCTCACCGGGACAGAATCTACAAGAGACCCAGTACTTC
.	12	.	TRBJ2-5	TRBV30	CAWSPTQETQYF	TGTGCCTGGAGTCCTACTCAAGAGACCCAGTACTTC
once	15	.	TRBJ2-5	TRBV6-5	CASSPPGSLAQTQYF	TGTGCCAGCAGCCCCCCCGGGTCCCTCGCACAGACCCAGTACTTC
.	16	TRBD2	TRBJ2-3	TRBV7-8	CASSLVAGGHTDTQYF	TGTGCCAGCAGCTTAGTAGCGGGGGGGCATACGGATACGCAGTATTTT
.	14	TRBD1	TRBJ2-7	TRBV6-5	CASSYRDRWYEQYF	TGTGCCAGCAGTTACCGGGACAGGTGGTACGAGCAGTACTTC
once	13	TRBD1	TRBJ2-7	TRBV2	CASSRDRVNEQYF	TGTGCCAGCAGTAGAGACAGGGTCAACGAGCAGTACTTC
.	15	TRBD2	TRBJ2-3	TRBV30	CAWSVLLAGTDTQYF	TGTGCCTGGAGTGTACTGCTAGCGGGGACAGATACGCAGTATTTT
.	15	.	TRBJ1-4	TRBV4-2	CASRSNSATNEKLFF	TGTGCCAGCAGGTCAAACAGTGCAACTAATGAAAAACTGTTTTTT
.	13	.	TRBJ2-6	TRBV7-3	CATSGAGANVLTF	TGTGCCACCTCGGGGGCTGGGGCCAACGTCCTGACTTTC
.	13	.	TRBJ2-2	TRBV28	CASRGSLTGELFF	TGTGCCAGCCGGGGGTCCTTAACCGGGGAGCTGTTTTTT
.	15	.	TRBJ1-2	TRBV2	CASRNPLTGRYGYTF	TGTGCCAGCAGGAATCCCCTCACAGGGCGATATGGCTACACCTTC
.	15	TRBD1	TRBJ2-7	TRBV10-3	CAISDPDRVVAEQYF	TGTGCCATCAGTGACCCCGACAGGGTGGTGGCCGAGCAGTACTTC
.	15	TRBD1	TRBJ1-5	TRBV27	CASSAGTGGGQPQHF	TGTGCCAGCAGTGCGGGAACAGGGGGAGGGCAGCCCCAGCATTTT
.	13	.	TRBJ1-1	TRBV30	CAGRRQMNTEAFF	TGTGCCGGGAGAAGACAGATGAACACTGAAGCTTTCTTT
few	10	.	TRBJ2-7	TRBV29-1	CSVGSYEQYF	TGCAGCGTTGGCAGTTACGAGCAGTACTTC
.	15	TRBD2	TRBJ2-1	TRBV18	CASSLAGGPYNEQFF	TGTGCCAGCTCACTAGCGGGAGGGCCCTACAATGAGCAGTTCTTC
.	15	.	TRBJ2-7	TRBV6-1	CASSEVWTVNFEQYF	TGTGCCAGCAGTGAAGTGTGGACAGTTAATTTCGAGCAGTACTTC
.	14	.	TRBJ1-2	TRBV5-1	CASSFEEGTYGYTF	TGCGCCAGCAGCTTTGAAGAGGGAACCTATGGCTACACCTTC
few	16	TRBD1	TRBJ2-3	TRBV29-1	CSVEARDRGRRDTQYF	TGCAGCGTTGAAGCCCGGGACAGGGGGCGAAGAGATACGCAGTATTTT
few	12	.	TRBJ2-5	TRBV30	CAWSLVSETQYF	TGTGCCTGGAGTTTGGTTAGCGAGACCCAGTACTTC
.	14	.	TRBJ1-1	TRBV10-2	CASSFGHLNTEAFF	TGCGCCAGCAGTTTTGGACACTTGAACACTGAAGCTTTCTTT
.	15	.	TRBJ2-7	TRBV5-1	CASSPTGGRSYEQYF	TGCGCCAGCAGTCCGACCGGCGGGCGCTCCTACGAGCAGTACTTC
.	13	.	TRBJ1-3	TRBV29-1	CSARIPPGNTIYF	TGCAGCGCCAGAATTCCCCCTGGAAACACCATATATTTT
.	14	TRBD2	TRBJ2-1	TRBV15	CATRAREAYNEQFF	TGTGCCACCAGAGCTCGGGAGGCCTACAATGAGCAGTTCTTC
.	15	TRBD1	TRBJ2-3	TRBV7-9	CASSIGQGGGDTQYF	TGTGCCAGCAGCATCGGACAGGGGGGTGGAGATACGCAGTATTTT
few	15	TRBD1	TRBJ2-3	TRBV29-1	CSATIGGPSTDTQYF	TGCAGTGCGACCATAGGGGGCCCTAGCACAGATACGCAGTATTTT
.	14	.	TRBJ1-5	TRBV4-2	CASSLQGFNQPQHF	TGTGCCAGCAGCCTACAGGGTTTCAATCAGCCCCAGCATTTT
.	15	.	TRBJ1-5	TRBV9	CASSVDWRDNQPQHF	TGTGCCAGCAGCGTAGATTGGAGGGACAATCAGCCCCAGCATTTT
.	13	TRBD1	TRBJ2-7	TRBV27	CASSRFRGYEQYF	TGTGCCAGCAGTCGCTTCAGGGGGTACGAGCAGTACTTC
.	17	.	TRBJ1-5	TRBV30	CAWSVAGRTLSNQPQHF	TGTGCCTGGAGCGTAGCGGGGAGGACCCTCAGCAATCAGCCCCAGCATTTT
once	14	TRBD2	TRBJ2-7	TRBV5-1	CASSLTSAAYEQYF	TGCGCCAGCAGCTTGACTAGCGCGGCCTACGAGCAGTACTTC
once	16	.	TRBJ1-2	TRBV5-6	CASSLVGSPEVYGYTF	TGTGCCAGCAGCTTGGTTGGGAGCCCGGAGGTCTATGGCTACACCTTC
.	16	TRBD1	TRBJ2-3	TRBV7-2	CASSLVNRGSTDTQYF	TGTGCCAGCAGCTTGGTTAACAGGGGAAGCACAGATACGCAGTATTTT
.	11	.	TRBJ2-3	TRBV9	CARSNADTQYF	TGTGCCCGATCTAACGCGGATACGCAGTATTTT
.	14	.	TRBJ1-2	TRBV7-8	CASSTSRGPYGYTF	TGTGCCAGCAGCACATCCAGGGGACCCTATGGCTACACCTTC
few	16	TRBD2	TRBJ2-1	TRBV28	CASSLFGRETGNEQFF	TGTGCCAGCAGTTTATTTGGGCGGGAGACTGGCAATGAGCAGTTCTTC
.	16	TRBD1	TRBJ1-4	TRBV7-9	CASSLAAQGAGEKLFF	TGTGCCAGCAGCTTAGCGGCCCAGGGGGCGGGTGAAAAACTGTTTTTT
.	15	TRBD1	TRBJ1-6	TRBV13	CASSIRDRANSPLHF	TGTGCCAGCAGCATCCGGGACAGGGCGAATTCACCCCTCCACTTT
.	13	.	TRBJ1-1	TRBV30	CARREQMNTEAFF	TGTGCCAGGAGGGAACAGATGAACACTGAAGCTTTCTTT
.	13	TRBD2	TRBJ2-3	TRBV28	CASSLNAGGTQYF	TGTGCCAGCAGTTTGAATGCGGGGGGTACGCAGTATTTT
.	8	.	TRBJ1-2	TRBV20-1	CRPEGYTF	TGCAGGCCTGAGGGCTACACCTTC
.	15	.	TRBJ1-2	TRBV18	CASSPQTGSYYGYTF	TGTGCCAGCTCACCACAAACAGGGTCGTACTATGGCTACACCTTC
.	11	.	TRBJ2-7	TRBV5-4	CASNRGSEQYF	TGTGCCAGCAATAGGGGCTCCGAGCAGTACTTC
few	17	TRBD1	TRBJ1-3	TRBV28	CASSPPGSPGGGNTIYF	TGTGCCAGCAGCCCCCCGGGCTCTCCAGGGGGAGGAAACACCATATATTTT
.	14	TRBD1	TRBJ2-2	TRBV29-1	CSARATGGTGELFF	TGCAGCGCCCGGGCTACAGGGGGCACCGGGGAGCTGTTTTTT
medium-sized	15	TRBD1	TRBJ1-5	TRBV4-2	CASSQDDRVNQPQHF	TGTGCCAGCAGCCAGGACGACAGGGTAAATCAGCCCCAGCATTTT
.	14	.	TRBJ1-1	TRBV6-1	CASSVNLGNTEAFF	TGTGCCAGCAGTGTAAACCTCGGGAACACTGAAGCTTTCTTT
.	17	TRBD2	TRBJ2-7	TRBV7-8	CASSLWGGTSGIYEQYF	TGTGCCAGCAGCTTATGGGGAGGGACTAGCGGAATCTACGAGCAGTACTTC
.	14	.	TRBJ1-5	TRBV6-1	CASLKGQAHQPQHF	TGTGCCAGCCTTAAGGGACAAGCCCATCAGCCCCAGCATTTT
.	13	TRBD1	TRBJ1-1	TRBV11-2	CASAQGGRTEAFF	TGTGCCAGCGCCCAGGGGGGTAGGACTGAAGCTTTCTTT
.	13	.	TRBJ1-1	TRBV25-1	CASSEYTRTEAFF	TGTGCCAGCAGTGAATATACTCGGACTGAAGCTTTCTTT
.	15	.	TRBJ2-7	TRBV18	CASSPNSRDPYEQYF	TGTGCCAGCTCACCCAATTCGAGAGATCCCTACGAGCAGTACTTC
few	14	.	TRBJ1-4	TRBV5-1	CASSLEDSDEKLFF	TGCGCCAGCAGCTTGGAGGACAGTGATGAAAAACTGTTTTTT